The 29 T cell receptor beta chains below were found in one sample sequenced in a study of shared clonotypes between healthy human individuals. Profiled with immunoSEQ multiplex PCR; TCRdb holds only in-frame clones, not every one. The repertoire consists of roughly 490,000 clones, with 65% to 80% occurring once and the leading ten covering about 12%. Sequencing was performed on PBMCs. The origin of the receptors is a woman in her thirties or forties in good health. Some clones in this sample may be carry-over from other donors' samples.

The rearrangement links TRBV6-1 to TRBJ1-4, with 8 bases identical to TRBD1. The CDR3 contains 17 residues. Losses at the gene ends were 1 base for V and 6 bases for J; bases not matched to a gene: 10. Germline loops: CDR1 MNHNS, CDR2 SASEGT. CDR3 sequence reads: CASSEVVGQGFYEKLFF. The CDR3 DNA reads as TGTGCCAGCAGTGAAGTCGTCGGACAGGGCTTCTATGAAAAACTGTTTTTT.

The rearrangement uses TRBV2 and TRBJ2-3; 7 nucleotides match TRBD2. The CDR3 is 14 residues long. Per the germline V gene, CDR1 is SNHLY and CDR2 is FYNNEI. With V trimmed by 3 bases and J by 4 bases, 4 bases remained unmatched. The CDR3 sequence is CASSDGRAADTQYF. The CDR3 region has the DNA TGTGCCAGCAGTGATGGGAGGGCAGCAGATACGCAGTATTTT. Looking up the rest from reference TRBV2 and TRBJ2-3 gives the full variable domain: EPEVTQTPSHQVTQMGQEVILRCVPISNHLYFYWYRQILGQKVEFLVSFYNNEISEKSEIFDDQFSVERPDGSNFTLKIRSTKLEDSAMYFCASSDGRAADTQYFGPGTRLTVL.

The V and J genes are TRBV11-1 and TRBJ2-3; 9 bases map to TRBD2. The CDR3 has 16 amino acids. V shed 5 bases, J shed 5 bases, and the junction held 11 bases outside the gene matches. The germline V gene encodes CDR1 SGHAT and CDR2 FQDESV (reference sequence). The CDR3 is CASSPRVAGEGDTQYF. CDR3 DNA: TGTGCCAGCAGCCCAAGGGTAGCGGGAGAGGGAGATACGCAGTATTTT. The entire variable domain, with the rest obtained from reference TRBV11-1 and TRBJ2-3, is as follows: EAEVAQSPRYKITEKSQAVAFWCDPISGHATLYWYRQILGQGPELLVQFQDESVVDDSQLPKDRFSAERLKGVDSTLKIQPAELGDSAMYLCASSPRVAGEGDTQYFGPGTRLTVL.

This chain connects TRBV5-1 to TRBJ1-1, with D maybe TRBD1 (6 bases). Germline CDR1 reads SGHRS; CDR2 reads YFSETQ. The CDR3 totals 15 residues. The germline V and J ends were trimmed by 1 base and 1 base, with 11 bases remaining between them. The CDR3: CASSLKGGQNTEAFF. CDR3 DNA: TGCGCCAGCAGCTTGAAGGGGGGACAGAACACTGAAGCTTTCTTT. Using reference TRBV5-1 and TRBJ1-1 for the parts outside the CDR3, the full variable domain is KAGVTQTPRYLIKTRGQQVTLSCSPISGHRSVSWYQQTPGQGLQFLFEYFSETQRNKGNFPGRFSGRQFSNSRSEMNVSTLELGDSALYLCASSLKGGQNTEAFFGQGTRLTVV.

At least ten counts were recorded for this clone. This chain uses TRBV19 with TRBJ2-2, with 7 bases fitting TRBD1. CDR1 and CDR2 (germline): LNHDA, SQIVND (reference sequence). The CDR3 covers 16 residues. J gave up 2 bases and V 5 bases, and 8 bases lay outside the gene matches. The CDR3 DNA is TGTGCCAGTAGTCCCGGGACAGAAGTAAACACCGGGGAGCTGTTTTTT. It codes for CASSPGTEVNTGELFF.

J is TRBJ2-2 and V is TRBV4-1, with D maybe TRBD1 (6 bases). The CDR3 contains 17 residues. CDR1 is MGHRA, CDR2 YSYEKL, per germline. Trimming took 3 bases from V and 4 from J, leaving 18 bases between them. Written as DNA, the CDR3 is TGCGCCAGCAGCCAGGCACAAACAGGGTGGGGCACCGGGGAGCTGTTTTTT. This sequence encodes CASSQAQTGWGTGELFF.

The CDR3 DNA reads as TGCGCCAGCAGCCAGGGACGCATCCTTGAGCAGTTCTTC. Amino acid sequence: CASSQGRILEQFF. The V and J genes are TRBV5-1 and TRBJ2-1; the D gene could be TRBD1 or TRBD2 (5 bases each). Germline CDR1 SGHRS, CDR2 YFSETQ. The V end was cut by 4 bases, the J end by 9 bases, with 14 bases between. The CDR3 loop spans 13 amino acids.

A note on this clone: Relative to the germline gene, one junction end is altered; a read error may explain this. This chain connects TRBV30 to TRBJ1-4, with D perhaps TRBD1 (5 bases). Per the germline V gene, CDR1 is GTSNPN and CDR2 is SVGIG (reference sequence). This CDR3 comprises 15 residues. The CDR3 nucleotides read TGTGCCTGGAGGGCGGGACGGGCAACTAATGAAAGACTGTTTTTT. It encodes CAWRAGRATNERLFF.

The chain joins TRBV7-2 to TRBJ2-2; 12 positions match TRBD2. The CDR3 runs to 16 residues. Germline V gives CDR1 SGHTA, CDR2 FQGNSA. V lost 5 bases to trimming and J lost 6 bases; unmatched junction nucleotides: 7. CDR3 sequence reads: CASSATSGRRPGELFF. The CDR3 DNA reads TGTGCCAGCAGCGCTACTAGCGGGAGGCGGCCCGGGGAGCTGTTTTTT. The entire variable domain, with the rest obtained from reference TRBV7-2 and TRBJ2-2, is as follows: GAGVSQSPSNKVTEKGKDVELRCDPISGHTALYWYRQSLGQGLEFLIYFQGNSAPDKSGLPSDRFSAERTGGSVSTLTIQRTQQEDSAVYLCASSATSGRRPGELFFGEGSRLTVL.

In this sample, this clone turned up many times. The gene calls are TRBV29-1 and TRBJ2-5; D uncertain. V was shortened by 5 bases and J by 5 bases, with 9 bases between the two germline ends. The CDR3 runs to 11 residues. CDR1 and CDR2 (germline): SQVTM, ANQGSEA. The CDR3 sequence: CSVSRGETQYF. The CDR3 DNA reads TGCAGCGTTTCGCGTGGGGAGACCCAGTACTTC. Based on the CDR3 plus reference TRBV29-1 and TRBJ2-5, the full variable domain is SAVISQKPSRDICQRGTSLTIQCQVDSQVTMMFWYRQQPGQSLTLIATANQGSEATYESGFVIDKFPISRPNLTFSTLTVSNMSPEDSSIYLCSVSRGETQYFGPGTRLLVL.

The chain links TRBV7-2 to TRBJ2-1; D not resolved. V gave up 0 bases and J gave up 3 bases, with 6 bases separating them. The V gene's germline CDR1 is SGHTA and CDR2 FQGNSA. The CDR3 is made up of 14 amino acids. The CDR3 sequence: CASSLAGDYNEQFF. In DNA, the CDR3 is TGTGCCAGCAGCTTAGCTGGGGACTACAATGAGCAGTTCTTC.

V is TRBV5-1 and J is TRBJ2-2, with D unresolved. The CDR3 is 16 amino acids. V was shortened by 1 base and J by 2 bases, with 12 bases between the two germline ends. Looked up from germline, CDR1 is SGHRS and CDR2 is YFSETQ. The CDR3 DNA reads TGCGCCAGCAGCTTGAACGCCGTAGTAAACACCGGGGAGCTGTTTTTT. It translates to CASSLNAVVNTGELFF.

The chain couples TRBV2 to TRBJ2-5; unclear D gene. This CDR3 comprises 18 residues. Germline V gene sequence: CDR1 SNHLY, CDR2 FYNNEI. V was shortened by 1 base and J by 1 base, with 19 bases between the two germline ends. CDR3 sequence: CASSEGSVRRLTQETQYF. CDR3 DNA: TGTGCCAGCAGTGAAGGGTCAGTTCGTAGATTAACCCAAGAGACCCAGTACTTC.

This CDR3 is CASSFGLGGEAFF. The DNA of the CDR3 is TGTGCCAGCAGTTTTGGTCTGGGAGGGGAAGCTTTCTTT. J is TRBJ1-1 and V is TRBV28; D is uncertain. From germline, CDR1 is MDHEN and CDR2 SYDVKM. V lost 3 bases to trimming and J lost 8 bases, with 13 bases between them. CDR3 length: 13 amino acids. The variable domain in full, completed from reference TRBV28 and TRBJ1-1, reads DVKVTQSSRYLVKRTGEKVFLECVQDMDHENMFWYRQDPGLGLRLIYFSYDVKMKEKGDIPEGYSVSREKKERFSLILESASTNQTSMYLCASSFGLGGEAFFGQGTRLTVV.

This rearrangement joins TRBV5-1 to TRBJ2-7; either TRBD1 or TRBD2 may fit D (6 bases each). Germline V gives CDR1 SGHRS, CDR2 YFSETQ. V was trimmed by 2 bases and J by 4 bases, leaving 13 bases between them. The CDR3 covers 14 residues. The CDR3 sequence is CASSFRAGHYEQYF. The CDR3 nucleotides are TGCGCCAGCAGCTTCCGGGCGGGACATTACGAGCAGTACTTC.

This chain uses TRBV7-2 with TRBJ2-7, with D possibly being TRBD2 (7 bases). CDR3 length: 16 amino acids. Trimming left V 7 bases short and J 1 base short, with 20 bases between. Germline CDR1 and CDR2: SGHTA and FQGNSA. The CDR3 coding sequence is TGTGCCAGCATCCCAGGGTCAGGGGAGGGATCCTACGAGCAGTACTTC. It specifies CASIPGSGEGSYEQYF.

V and J are TRBV5-4 and TRBJ2-2; TRBD1 agrees at 8 bases. Germline loops: CDR1 SGHNT, CDR2 YYREEE (reference sequence). The CDR3 has 16 residues. With 4 bases clipped from V and 0 bases from J, the junction kept 5 bases outside the gene matches. The CDR3 bases are TGTGCCAGCAGCCCACAGGGGGGCGCGAACACCGGGGAGCTGTTTTTT. Translating gives CASSPQGGANTGELFF.

V and J are TRBV6-5 and TRBJ1-2; maybe TRBD1 (5 bases). V was clipped by 0 bases and J by 9 bases, with 11 bases between them. Per germline, CDR1 MNHEY and CDR2 SVGAGI. The CDR3 consists of 13 residues. Here the CDR3 DNA reads TGTGCCAGCAGTTACTCAGAGCGACAGAGCTACACCTTC. It translates to CASSYSERQSYTF.

This sequence joins TRBV6-1 and TRBJ2-3; a possible D gene is TRBD2 (6 bases). V lost 6 bases, J lost 3 bases, and 13 bases lay in between. This CDR3 region has 14 residues. The germline gives CDR1 MNHNS, CDR2 SASEGT. CDR3 protein: CASSSGARTDTQYF. The CDR3 nucleotides read TGTGCCAGCAGCTCGGGAGCGAGGACAGATACGCAGTATTTT.

The J gene is TRBJ2-7, the V gene TRBV27; D is unclear. The V end was cut by 7 bases, the J end by 2 bases, with 9 bases between. The CDR3 sequence is 12 residues long. Germline CDR1 reads MNHEY; CDR2 reads SMNVEV (reference sequence). CDR3: CASNNSTYEQYF. CDR3 DNA sequence: TGTGCCAGCAATAACTCCACCTACGAGCAGTACTTC.

The chain has TRBV29-1 and TRBJ2-3; the D gene is possibly TRBD2 (5 bases). CDR1 and CDR2 (germline): SQVTM, ANQGSEA. The CDR3 runs to 12 residues. V was pared by 4 bases and J by 4 bases, with 9 bases between. The CDR3 region has the DNA TGCAGCGTTGTCTACGGGGCAGATACGCAGTATTTT. This gives the protein CSVVYGADTQYF.

CDR3 nucleotide sequence: TGCGCCAGCAGCTTAGGGGGGACCTACCCCTATGGCTACACCTTC. It encodes CASSLGGTYPYGYTF. V and J are TRBV5-1 and TRBJ1-2; possibly TRBD1 for D (6 bases). Trimming removed 2 bases from V and 4 bases from J, with 15 bases in between. CDR1 and CDR2 (germline): SGHRS, YFSETQ. The CDR3 contains 15 residues.

This clone was counted a few times. The chain links TRBV7-2 to TRBJ2-5, with D uncertain. Germline V gene data show CDR1 as SGHTA and CDR2 as FQGNSA. Trimming left V 2 bases short and J 2 bases short, with 6 bases between. CDR3 size: 13 residues. The CDR3 protein is CASSLYGQETQYF. CDR3 DNA sequence: TGTGCCAGCAGCTTATACGGTCAAGAGACCCAGTACTTC. The whole variable domain, filled in from reference TRBV7-2 and TRBJ2-5, reads GAGVSQSPSNKVTEKGKDVELRCDPISGHTALYWYRQSLGQGLEFLIYFQGNSAPDKSGLPSDRFSAERTGGSVSTLTIQRTQQEDSAVYLCASSLYGQETQYFGPGTRLLVL.

In its sample, this clone was seen once. The chain uses TRBV25-1 and TRBJ1-5, with 7 bases aligning to TRBD1. Germline lookup yields CDR1 MGHDK and CDR2 SYGVNS. After removal of 7 bases from V and 2 bases from J, the junction contained 8 bases not matched to a gene. This CDR3 comprises 15 residues. DNA for the CDR3: TGTGCCAGCACTCCAAGGGGGCAAGGCAATCAGCCCCAGCATTTT. Translating gives CASTPRGQGNQPQHF.

This clone was found a few times. This chain uses TRBV7-2 with TRBJ2-7; 7 nucleotides line up with TRBD2. The germline V gene encodes CDR1 SGHTA and CDR2 FQGNSA. Losses at the gene ends were 5 bases for V and 4 bases for J; bases not matched to a gene: 2. CDR3 length: 12 residues. This CDR3 is CASSAGLYEQYF. The CDR3 region has the DNA TGTGCCAGCAGCGCGGGACTATACGAGCAGTACTTC.

J is TRBJ1-1 and V is TRBV6-1; D is perhaps TRBD1 (5 bases). The V and J ends lost 3 bases and 1 base respectively, with 9 bases between them. CDR1 is MNHNS and CDR2 is SASEGT in the germline V gene. This CDR3 has 14 amino acids. The CDR3, as DNA: TGTGCCAGCAGTGATAGGACATCGAACACTGAAGCTTTCTTT. This codes for CASSDRTSNTEAFF.

V usage is TRBV5-1 and J usage is TRBJ2-7; TRBD1 matches at 9 bases. The V gene's germline CDR1 is SGHRS and CDR2 YFSETQ. CDR3 length: 15 amino acids. Trimming took 1 base from V and 6 from J; bases not matched to a gene: 8. For the CDR3, the DNA is TGCGCCAGCAGCTTGCGGGGACAGGGTGTCGGCGAGCAGTACTTC. Protein: CASSLRGQGVGEQYF.

This sequence joins TRBV18 and TRBJ2-5; TRBD1 agrees at 7 bases. The V gene's germline CDR1 is KGHSH and CDR2 LQKENI. With V trimmed by 2 bases and J by 4 bases, 7 bases remained unmatched. The CDR3 has 15 amino acids. The CDR3 loop is CASSPFGQAGETQYF. Written as DNA, the CDR3 is TGTGCCAGCTCACCATTCGGACAGGCCGGAGAGACCCAGTACTTC. Full variable domain (rest looked up from reference TRBV18 and TRBJ2-5): NAGVMQNPRHLVRRRGQEARLRCSPMKGHSHVYWYRQLPEEGLKFMVYLQKENIIDESGMPKERFSAEFPKEGPSILRIQQVVRGDSAAYFCASSPFGQAGETQYFGPGTRLLVL.

The genes are TRBV29-1 and TRBJ2-5, with 8 bases that match TRBD1. The J call could be wrong; TRBJ2-7 is a better fit for the DNA end. The CDR3 spans 15 residues. Germline CDR1 SQVTM, CDR2 ANQGSEA. This CDR3 is CSVEERGTGSYEQYF. In nucleotides, the CDR3 is TGCAGCGTTGAAGAACGGGGGACAGGTTCCTACGAGCAGTACTTC.